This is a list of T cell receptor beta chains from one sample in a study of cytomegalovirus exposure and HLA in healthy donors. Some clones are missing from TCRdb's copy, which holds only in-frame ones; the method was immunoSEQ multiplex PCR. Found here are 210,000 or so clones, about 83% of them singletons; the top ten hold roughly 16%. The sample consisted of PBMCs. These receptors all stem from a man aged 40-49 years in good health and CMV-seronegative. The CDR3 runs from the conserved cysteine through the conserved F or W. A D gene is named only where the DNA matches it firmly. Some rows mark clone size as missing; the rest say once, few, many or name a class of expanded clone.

TGTGCCAGCAGTTCCTCGGGGGGTGCTGGGGGAGCGGCTAACTATGGCTACACCTTC,CASSSSGGAGGAANYGYTF,TRBJ1-2,-,TRBV7-9,-
TGTGCCAGCAGCTTAGATTGGGCAGGGGCCTCGAACACTGAAGCTTTCTTT,CASSLDWAGASNTEAFF,TRBJ1-1,-,TRBV11-2,once
TGTGCCAGCAGCTTACCGTCGAGACAGGAGCAGTTCTTC,CASSLPSRQEQFF,TRBJ2-1,-,TRBV7-3,once
TGTGCCACCCAACGCATGCGGGGTTATGGCTACACCTTC,CATQRMRGYGYTF,TRBJ1-2,-,TRBV14,-
TGTGCCTGGTACGGGTCCGGGGAGCTGTTTTTT,CAWYGSGELFF,TRBJ2-2,-,TRBV30,-
TGTGCCAGCAGACAGACAGGGCACCCGAACACTGAAGCTTTCTTT,CASRQTGHPNTEAFF,TRBJ1-1,TRBD1,TRBV5-6,few
TGTGCCACCAAGCTTCGGGCTAGCGGGGTCCAAGAGACCCAGTACTTC,CATKLRASGVQETQYF,TRBJ2-5,TRBD2,TRBV7-2,-
TGTGCCAGCACGCCGGGACAGGGGGCCGGAAACATTCAGTACTTC,CASTPGQGAGNIQYF,TRBJ2-4,TRBD1,TRBV25-1,-
TGTGCCAGTAGTATGGCTAGCGGCACAGATACGCAGTATTTT,CASSMASGTDTQYF,TRBJ2-3,-,TRBV19,-
TGTGCCAGCAGCTTAGGGACAGGCTCCTACAATGAGCAGTTCTTC,CASSLGTGSYNEQFF,TRBJ2-1,TRBD1,TRBV11-1,-
TGTGCCAGCAGTACTCCGGGAGCCTATAATTCACCCCTCCACTTT,CASSTPGAYNSPLHF,TRBJ1-6,-,TRBV28,few
TGCAGCGTTGAAGACCGGACAGAGAACACTGAAGCTTTCTTT,CSVEDRTENTEAFF,TRBJ1-1,-,TRBV29-1,-
TGTGCCAGCAGCTTCCCTACGGCAGGGGAGTTATTAGAGACCCAGTACTTC,CASSFPTAGELLETQYF,TRBJ2-5,-,TRBV7-9,-
TGTGCCAGCAGTGAGGGGACAGGGCTATATGGCTACACCTTC,CASSEGTGLYGYTF,TRBJ1-2,TRBD1,TRBV2,few
TGCGCCAGCAGCCAAGAACAGGGGGCCAATCAGCCCCAGCATTTT,CASSQEQGANQPQHF,TRBJ1-5,TRBD1,TRBV4-1,-
TGTGCCAGCAGCTATACTCCTTCGGGCACAGATACGCAGTATTTT,CASSYTPSGTDTQYF,TRBJ2-3,-,TRBV27,-
TGTGCCAGCAGTGAAAGCGGGGTCCTGACTTTC,CASSESGVLTF,TRBJ2-6,-,TRBV2,-
TGTGCCAGCAGCACCGGGTCCGAGGAGACCCAGTACTTC,CASSTGSEETQYF,TRBJ2-5,-,TRBV5-4,few
TGTGCCAGCAAGGGACTAGTTAGTGCCGGGGAGCTGTTTTTT,CASKGLVSAGELFF,TRBJ2-2,TRBD2,TRBV2,-
TGTGCCGTTAAGGCAGGGGATGCCTCTAATGAAAAACTGTTTTTT,CAVKAGDASNEKLFF,TRBJ1-4,-,TRBV10-3,-
TGTGCCAGCAGCCTCGGGACTAGCGGGAGCACAGATACGCAGTATTTT,CASSLGTSGSTDTQYF,TRBJ2-3,TRBD2,TRBV5-8,-
TGTGCCAGCAGTGAAGGAGGGGGCCCATATCAGCCCCAGCATTTT,CASSEGGGPYQPQHF,TRBJ1-5,TRBD1,TRBV2,-
TGTGCCAGCAGTTACGGGAGGGTTTACGAGCAGTACTTC,CASSYGRVYEQYF,TRBJ2-7,TRBD2,TRBV6-5,-
TGTGCCAGCAGCTTATGGGCTAGCGGGGCCTACGAGCAGTACTTC,CASSLWASGAYEQYF,TRBJ2-7,TRBD2,TRBV7-2,-
TGCGCCAGCAGCGATACCTACCGGGACTTCCAAGAGACCCAGTACTTC,CASSDTYRDFQETQYF,TRBJ2-5,-,TRBV5-1,few
TGTGCCAGCAGCTTAATATGGCATCTGGAGAATGAGCAGTTCTTC,CASSLIWHLENEQFF,TRBJ2-1,-,TRBV11-2,once
TGCAGCGTTGGAGGCGGGGGGGTATCCTACGAGCAGTACTTC,CSVGGGGVSYEQYF,TRBJ2-7,TRBD2,TRBV29-1,-
TGCGCCAGCGGGGACGATCTCGTGACAGGGGATAACTATGGCTACACCTTC,CASGDDLVTGDNYGYTF,TRBJ1-2,TRBD1,TRBV5-1,-
TGTGCCAGCAGCTCAAGGACAGGGGCTCCCTACGAGCAGTACTTC,CASSSRTGAPYEQYF,TRBJ2-7,TRBD1,TRBV7-8,-
TGTGCCAGCAGCCTTAGCACAGATACGCAGTATTTT,CASSLSTDTQYF,TRBJ2-3,-,TRBV13,-
TGTGCCAGCAGCTCCGGGGTTCGGCCCCAGCATTTT,CASSSGVRPQHF,TRBJ1-5,-,TRBV7-9,few
TGTGCCAGTAGTATCCCGACAGGGTCCTCAACTAATGAAAAACTGTTTTTT,CASSIPTGSSTNEKLFF,TRBJ1-4,TRBD1,TRBV19,-
TGTGCCAGCAGTTTGGGGGGGGCCTACAATGAGCAGTTCTTC,CASSLGGAYNEQFF,TRBJ2-1,TRBD2,TRBV6-5,-
TGTGCCAGCAGCTTTAGGGGGGGAGAGACCCAGTACTTC,CASSFRGGETQYF,TRBJ2-5,-,TRBV9,-
TGCGCCAGCAGTCAAAGGGTAACAGGAGCGCAAAATCAGCCCCAGCATTTT,CASSQRVTGAQNQPQHF,TRBJ1-5,-,TRBV23-1,-
TGTGCCAGCAGCCCAGGAGGGTATGGGGACTATGGCTACACCTTC,CASSPGGYGDYGYTF,TRBJ1-2,-,TRBV7-8,-
TGTGCCAGCAGCTTCCTGGGACAGCTGAACACTGAAGCTTTCTTT,CASSFLGQLNTEAFF,TRBJ1-1,TRBD1,TRBV7-2,-
TGCGCCAGCAGCCAAGCTGGACAGGGGGCTTCCGAGCAGTTCTTC,CASSQAGQGASEQFF,TRBJ2-1,TRBD1,TRBV4-1,once
TGTGCCAGCAGCTTGGGAGACAGGGTGAACTACACCTTC,CASSLGDRVNYTF,TRBJ1-2,TRBD1,TRBV5-6,once
TGTGCCTGGAGTGTAGCGGGCAATCAGCCCCAGCATTTT,CAWSVAGNQPQHF,TRBJ1-5,-,TRBV30,-
TGTGCCAGCAGCCTCGGGACTAGCGACTCCTACGAGCAGTACTTC,CASSLGTSDSYEQYF,TRBJ2-7,TRBD2,TRBV9,-
TGTGCCAGCAGTGGCCAAGGCAGGGCTGGCTACACCTTC,CASSGQGRAGYTF,TRBJ1-2,-,TRBV28,-
TGTGCCAGCAGCTTGAAACTTACCACAGATACGCAGTATTTT,CASSLKLTTDTQYF,TRBJ2-3,-,TRBV5-6,-
TGCGCCAGCCGTGATGAGAAACGGGGGGCATCTCATGGCTACACCTTC,CASRDEKRGASHGYTF,TRBJ1-2,-,TRBV5-1,-
TGCGCCAGCAGCCAGCAGACAGGGAGCATCTCCTACGAGCAGTACTTC,CASSQQTGSISYEQYF,TRBJ2-7,TRBD1,TRBV4-3,-
TGTGCCAGCAGCTCCCTGACAGGGGAGGGGGCCAAAAACATTCAGTACTTC,CASSSLTGEGAKNIQYF,TRBJ2-4,-,TRBV5-4,few
TGTGCCAGCAGTTCTTTCGGTGGGACTAACCACAATGAGCAGTTCTTC,CASSSFGGTNHNEQFF,TRBJ2-1,TRBD2,TRBV28,-
TGTGCCAGCAGGGGGGCAGGGTACAATGAGCAGTTCTTC,CASRGAGYNEQFF,TRBJ2-1,-,TRBV6-1,-
TGTGCCAGCAGCGATGAATCGGGACAGGGGATATGGTCACCCCTCCACTTT,CASSDESGQGIWSPLHF,TRBJ1-6,TRBD1,TRBV9,-
TGTGCCTGGACCCCCGGACTAGCGGGAGGGCCAGGCGGGGAGCTGTTTTTT,CAWTPGLAGGPGGELFF,TRBJ2-2,TRBD2,TRBV30,-